Shown below are 16 T cell receptor beta chains from a single sample sequenced in a study of blood T cells in healthy people across ages. The use of a sample-barcoded 5' primer and a J-beta primer mix characterized a second PCR of 7 to 11 cycles. TCRdb reprocessed the 5' RACE reads via MiXCR and lists one record per CDR3 protein. The sample includes under 800,000 distinct CDR3 sequences, under 25% of them seen just once. The specimen sequenced was blood. The receptors originated from a man in his 70s in good health.

The rearrangement joins TRBV6-1 to TRBJ2-2, with 12 bases lining up with TRBD2. This CDR3 has 17 residues. V lost 6 bases, J lost 4 bases, and 9 bases stayed unmatched. Germline CDR1 and CDR2: MNHNS and SASEGT. The CDR3 nucleotides read TGTGCCAGCAGGTCACTAGCGGGAGGCTCTTTCACCGGGGAGCTGTTTTTT. It specifies CASRSLAGGSFTGELFF.

The genes are TRBV21-1 and TRBJ1-6; TRBD1 is the table's D call, not checked against the DNA. TRBV21-1 corresponds to a pseudogene. This CDR3 has 16 amino acids. The CDR3 DNA is TGTGCCAGCAGCCCACTGACAGGGGGCAGGAATTCACCCCTCCACTTT. It encodes CASSPLTGGRNSPLHF.

On this clonotype itself: The final CDR3 position lacks the conserved phenylalanine or tryptophan, pointing to a likely read error. The chain recombines TRBV12-3 or TRBV12-4 with TRBJ2-3; the match to TRBD2 covers 9 bases. There are 14 residues in the CDR3. After removal of 4 bases from V and 4 bases from J, the junction contained 3 bases not matched to a gene. CDR3 protein: CASSSAGGADTQYS. CDR3 DNA: TGTGCCAGCAGTTCAGCGGGGGGAGCAGATACGCAGTATTCT.

This clonotype was counted a few times. The gene calls are TRBV5-1 and TRBJ2-5, with TRBD2 identical over 10 bases. V shed 3 bases, J shed 4 bases, and the junction held 9 bases outside the gene matches. Per germline, CDR1 SGHRS and CDR2 YFSETQ. This CDR3 region has 16 residues. The CDR3 spells CASSWGASGSGETQYF. The CDR3 DNA reads as TGCGCCAGCAGCTGGGGGGCTAGCGGGAGTGGAGAGACCCAGTACTTC. The variable domain in full, completed from reference TRBV5-1 and TRBJ2-5, reads KAGVTQTPRYLIKTRGQQVTLSCSPISGHRSVSWYQQTPGQGLQFLFEYFSETQRNKGNFPGRFSGRQFSNSRSEMNVSTLELGDSALYLCASSWGASGSGETQYFGPGTRLLVL.

This sequence joins TRBV11-2 and TRBJ1-1; no definite D call. The CDR3 is 14 residues long. V was shortened by 5 bases and J by 5 bases, with 15 bases between the two germline ends. CDR1 is SGHAT, CDR2 FQNNGV, per germline. CDR3 nucleotide sequence: TGTGCCAGCAGCCCCCGGAGCGGCGAAACTGAAGCTTTCTTT. Amino acid sequence: CASSPRSGETEAFF.

This clonotype showed up just a few times. The rearrangement uses TRBV2 and TRBJ2-3; weak D call: TRBD1 (5 bases). The V end lost 2 bases, the J end lost 0 bases, and 9 bases lay between the germline ends. The germline V gene encodes CDR1 SNHLY and CDR2 FYNNEI. The CDR3 length is 15 residues. The CDR3 nucleotides read TGTGCCAGCAGTGAAAGAAGGGGTAGCACAGATACGCAGTATTTT. This translates into CASSERRGSTDTQYF.

This clonotype was picked up a small number of times. The rearrangement joins TRBV5-1 to TRBJ2-7, with 7 bases identical to TRBD2. The V and J ends lost 1 base and 5 bases, in that order; junction bases with no gene match: 9. This CDR3 is built from 15 residues. CDR1 SGHRS and CDR2 YFSETQ come from the germline V gene. The CDR3 loop reads CASSLTGTTFHEQYF. DNA for the CDR3: TGCGCCAGCAGCTTGACTGGGACTACCTTCCACGAGCAGTACTTC.

This clonotype was seen a few times. At one end, the junction sequence differs from germline, possibly due to a read error. The chain joins TRBV11-3 to TRBJ2-3; 13 nucleotides agree with TRBD2. The germline gives CDR1 SGHNT, CDR2 YENEEA. The CDR3 spans 15 residues. The CDR3 DNA reads as TGTGCCAGCAGCCACGGACTAGCGGGAGTAGATACGCAGTTTTTT. Its translation: CASSHGLAGVDTQFF.

The rearrangement uses TRBV5-1 and TRBJ1-1, with D perhaps matching TRBD1 (6 bases). The CDR3 has 15 amino acids. The germline gives CDR1 SGHRS, CDR2 YFSETQ. Trimming shortened V by 2 bases and J by 5 bases, and 16 bases separated the two germline ends. The CDR3 coding sequence is TGCGCCAGCAGCTTACGACAGGCTAGGGTTACTGAAGCTTTCTTT. Its translation is CASSLRQARVTEAFF.

The rearrangement joins TRBV20-1 to TRBJ2-7; D remains unclear. This CDR3 has 15 amino acids. From germline, CDR1 is DFQATT and CDR2 SNEGSKA (reference sequence). The V end was cut by 2 bases, the J end by 3 bases, with 17 bases between. The CDR3 loop is CSARPIGSPRYEQYF. In DNA, the CDR3 is TGCAGTGCTAGACCGATAGGCAGCCCTCGCTACGAGCAGTACTTC.

The V and J genes are TRBV7-8 and TRBJ2-1, with 8 bases matching TRBD2. Looked up from germline, CDR1 is SGHVS and CDR2 is FQNEAQ. V trimming: 6 bases; J trimming: 3 bases; junction bases outside the gene matches: 4. The CDR3 length is 14 residues. CDR3 sequence reads: CASSPLAGYNEQFF. DNA for the CDR3: TGTGCCAGCAGTCCCCTAGCGGGCTACAATGAGCAGTTCTTC.

This clonotype has a handful of counts. This chain joins TRBV27 and TRBJ2-3; D is unclear. Germline lookup yields CDR1 MNHEY and CDR2 SMNVEV (reference sequence). This CDR3 has 14 amino acids. V lost 2 bases and J 3 bases, leaving 9 bases between the germline ends. CDR3 protein: CASSLVGWTDTQYF. DNA for the CDR3: TGTGCCAGCAGTTTAGTTGGATGGACAGATACGCAGTATTTT.

There are many counts of this clonotype. CDR3 DNA sequence: TGCGCCAGCAGCTTGACCGCACATGGTCGGAACGAGCAGTACTTC. Protein sequence: CASSLTAHGRNEQYF. The chain uses TRBV5-1 and TRBJ2-7; D is uncertain. V was shortened by 1 base and J by 5 bases, with 16 bases between the two germline ends. The CDR3 length is 15 residues. Germline CDR1 is SGHRS and CDR2 is YFSETQ.

There are many counts of this clonotype. V is TRBV20-1 and J is TRBJ1-4; D not resolved. The V gene's germline CDR1 is DFQATT and CDR2 SNEGSKA (reference sequence). V lost 5 bases and J lost 7, with 14 bases in between. The CDR3 sequence is 13 residues long. CDR3 residues: CSAASGLGEKLFF. The CDR3 bases are TGCAGTGCTGCATCGGGCCTGGGTGAAAAACTGTTTTTT.

This chain uses TRBV7-2 with TRBJ2-3, with D maybe TRBD2 (6 bases). V shed 2 bases and J shed 3 bases, with 15 bases lying between them. CDR3 length equals 16 residues. The germline CDR1 and CDR2 sequences are SGHTA and FQGNSA. DNA for the CDR3: TGTGCCAGCAGCTTAAGACGGGGAGGATCTACAGATACGCAGTATTTT. Encoded protein: CASSLRRGGSTDTQYF.

This clonotype was seen a handful of times. The V call is TRBV29-1, the J call TRBJ2-3, with a weak D call TRBD2 (6 bases). CDR1 and CDR2 from the germline V gene are SQVTM and ANQGSEA. CDR3 length: 15 amino acids. The V end lost 4 bases, the J end lost 0 bases, and 14 bases lay between the germline ends. The CDR3 is CSVVRGSGSTDTQYF. The CDR3 bases are TGCAGCGTTGTAAGGGGCAGCGGGAGCACAGATACGCAGTATTTT.